Sequencing of this T cell receptor (beta chain) was carried out in a study of cytomegalovirus exposure and HLA in healthy donors. Across the whole study: Of all 400 or so donors who were genotyped, about 80% belonged to the Caucasian-associated ancestry cluster. Study conclusions and caveats: Per published accounts, TCR beta sequences correctly predicted the HLA-A and HLA-B alleles of most subjects. HLA restriction was apparent for most CMV-associated TCR beta chains in a later analysis.

The donors were healthy bone marrow donors. CDR1 and CDR2 (germline): ENHRY, SYGVKD. With 5 bases clipped from V and 4 bases from J, the junction kept 6 bases outside the gene matches. The CDR3 runs to 16 residues. As regards this clone: Antigen unknown.

A multiplex PCR was run with 60 Vbeta primers and 13 Jbeta primers. Data came from immunoSEQ multiplex PCR; TCRdb stores just in-frame clones and leaves some out. The sample data list about 72,000 clones. The sequence was collected from a woman between 35 and 50 years old in good health and CMV-seropositive. Sequencing was done on a sample of PBMCs. J is TRBJ2-6 and V is TRBV10-3; the match to TRBD1 covers 9 bases. Written as DNA, the CDR3 is TGTGCCATCAGTTCCGGGACAGGGAGAGGGGCCAACGTCCTGACTTTC. The encoded protein is CAISSGTGRGANVLTF.